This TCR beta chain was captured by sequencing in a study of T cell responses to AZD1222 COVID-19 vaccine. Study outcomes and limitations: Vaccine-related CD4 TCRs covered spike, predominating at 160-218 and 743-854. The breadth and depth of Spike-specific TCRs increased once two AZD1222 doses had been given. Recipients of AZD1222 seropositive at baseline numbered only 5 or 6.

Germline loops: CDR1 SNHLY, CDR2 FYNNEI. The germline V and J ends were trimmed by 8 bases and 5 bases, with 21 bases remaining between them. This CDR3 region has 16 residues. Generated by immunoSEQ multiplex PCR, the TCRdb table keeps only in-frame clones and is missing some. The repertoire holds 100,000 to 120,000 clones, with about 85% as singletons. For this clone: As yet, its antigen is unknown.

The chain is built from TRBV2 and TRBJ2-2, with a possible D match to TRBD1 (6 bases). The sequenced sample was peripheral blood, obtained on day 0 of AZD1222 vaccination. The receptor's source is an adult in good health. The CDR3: CASAEGQGFGTGELFF. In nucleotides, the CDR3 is TGTGCCAGCGCCGAAGGTCAGGGGTTCGGAACCGGGGAGCTGTTTTTT.